The clone carrying this T cell receptor (beta chain) showed up just a few times. CDR1 and CDR2 (germline): LGHNA, YNFKEQ. V was clipped by 0 bases and J by 0 bases; unmatched bases: 7. The CDR3 totals 19 residues. This record belongs to a study of blood T cell repertoires in COVID-19. In the study overall: Sites in the United States, Italy and Spain provided acute and convalescent COVID-19 samples. PBMCs, B-cell-depleted T cells, or T cells provided the cDNA or gDNA that made up the material.

In the original analysis: Reference gene primer amplification gave nucleated cell count estimates. Data came from immunoSEQ multiplex PCR; TCRdb stores just in-frame clones and leaves some out. The DNA was the basis for D and trimming; V, J and clone size are from that table. The repertoire holds over 75,000 clones, more than 70% seen once, with 2.9% in the top ten. The sequencing input was peripheral blood. This sequence was found in an elderly woman with acute or convalescent COVID-19. This chain links TRBV4-2 with TRBJ1-4, with 10 bases fitting TRBD1. CDR3 nucleotide sequence: TGTGCCAGCAGCCAAGAGGGACAGGGGAATCAGGCAACTAATGAAAAACTGTTTTTT. This gives the protein CASSQEGQGNQATNEKLFF.